Each of the 32 T cell receptor beta chains below was sequenced from the same sample in a study of regulatory T cells in long-lasting Graves disease. Time point specified: newly diagnosed GD, antithyroid drugs for less than 3 months. Scientists built the TCR library using RNA that was extracted from PBMCs. Arm-PCR with iRepertoire HTBI primers amplified the CDR3 regions for these TCR beta libraries. One entry per CDR3 protein results from TCRdb running MiXCR on the multiplex PCR reads. Counted here are 500,000 or so distinct CDR3 sequences, roughly 15% occurring once; the ten biggest clones make up approximately 25%. These same records also appear under a second study, on T cells in Graves' hyperthyroidism and ophthalmopathy.

The sample was peripheral blood mononuclear cells (PBMCs), taken at new diagnosis, from a patient treated with antithyroid drugs. The receptors derive from a woman aged 35-60 years with Graves disease.

This clonotype was seen ten or more times. The rearrangement joins TRBV2 to TRBJ2-5, with D maybe TRBD1 (5 bases). CDR1 is SNHLY and CDR2 is FYNNEI in the germline V gene. The V gene lost 4 bases and the J gene lost 5 bases, with 11 bases spanning the gap. This CDR3 comprises 13 residues. CDR3 region: CASSVGVLETQYF. CDR3 coding DNA: TGTGCCAGCAGTGTAGGGGTTTTGGAGACCCAGTACTTC.

The chain is built from TRBV19 and TRBJ1-3; 10 nucleotides align to TRBD1. After removal of 3 bases from V and 9 bases from J, the junction contained 8 bases not matched to a gene. CDR1 is LNHDA and CDR2 is SQIVND in the germline V gene (reference sequence). This CDR3 contains 15 residues. The CDR3 DNA reads TGTGCCAGTAGTATCGCCGGGACAGGGGTGGCCACCATATATTTT. Translating gives CASSIAGTGVATIYF.

In this sample, this clonotype turned up many times. This chain joins TRBV3-1 and TRBJ1-1; tentatively, D is TRBD1 (5 bases). Trimming left V 6 bases short and J 1 base short, with 9 bases between. The CDR3 has 13 residues. The germline V gene has CDR1 LGHDT and CDR2 YNNKEL (reference sequence). Here the CDR3 reads CASRGPWNTEAFF. CDR3 nucleotides: TGTGCCAGCAGGGGGCCGTGGAACACTGAAGCTTTCTTT.

This chain uses TRBV20-1 with TRBJ2-7, with a weak D call TRBD1 (5 bases). V gave up 0 bases and J gave up 3 bases, with 18 bases separating them. Per the germline V gene, CDR1 is DFQATT and CDR2 is SNEGSKA (reference sequence). The CDR3 contains 16 residues. CDR3 DNA: TGCAGTGCTAGAGATCGGGTGGGGCGGACAAACTACGAGCAGTACTTC. It codes for CSARDRVGRTNYEQYF.

With respect to this clonotype: A read error is possible here, since a much larger clone lies one base away. The chain uses TRBV3-1 and TRBJ2-5; D uncertain. The germline CDR1 and CDR2 sequences are LGHDT and YNNKEL (reference sequence). This CDR3 has 14 residues. The CDR3 DNA reads TGTGCCAGCAGCCAAGATCAGGTGGAAGAGGCCCAGTACTTC. This translates into CASSQDQVEEAQYF.

This clonotype was seen ten or more times. The chain recombines TRBV6-1 with TRBJ1-1, with a tentative D call TRBD1 (5 bases). Trimming took 6 bases from V and 5 from J, leaving 19 bases between them. CDR3 size: 15 residues. Germline loops: CDR1 MNHNS, CDR2 SASEGT. This CDR3 is CASSTSGRAVTEAFF. The CDR3 bases are TGTGCCAGCAGCACCTCAGGGCGTGCGGTAACTGAAGCTTTCTTT.

In this sample, this clonotype turned up many times. The rearrangement uses TRBV3-1 and TRBJ2-5; TRBD1 aligns across 9 bases. The CDR3 is 14 amino acids. V gave up 4 bases and J gave up 2 bases; unmatched junction bases: 2. The germline gives CDR1 LGHDT, CDR2 YNNKEL (reference sequence). In DNA form, the CDR3 reads TGTGCCAGCAGCCGGGACAGGGTGCAAGAGACCCAGTACTTC. Its protein is CASSRDRVQETQYF.

This clonotype was found a few times. The chain employs TRBV20-1 and TRBJ2-7, with D possibly matching TRBD1 (7 bases). Germline V gene data show CDR1 as DFQATT and CDR2 as SNEGSKA (reference sequence). CDR3 length: 14 residues. Trimming removed 3 bases from V and 1 base from J, with 13 bases in between. The CDR3 loop is CSARRPGGSYEQYF. The CDR3 nucleotides read TGCAGTGCTAGGAGGCCAGGGGGGTCCTACGAGCAGTACTTC.

The chain joins TRBV7-9 to TRBJ2-7, with D maybe TRBD1 (5 bases). Trimming removed 5 bases from V and 6 bases from J, with 14 bases in between. From germline, CDR1 is SEHNR and CDR2 FQNEAQ (reference sequence). This CDR3 spans 13 amino acids. The CDR3 loop is CASSKTTVGEQYF. The CDR3 DNA reads as TGTGCCAGCAGCAAGACGACAGTGGGCGAGCAGTACTTC.

V is TRBV7-2 and J is TRBJ1-2; D possibly corresponds to TRBD1 (5 bases). This CDR3 contains 16 residues. The ends were cut back, 5 bases at V and 2 bases at J, with 18 bases in the middle. Germline CDR1 reads SGHTA; CDR2 reads FQGNSA. CDR3: CASSHPDSRKNYGYTF. The DNA for the CDR3 is TGTGCCAGCAGCCACCCCGACAGCCGCAAAAACTATGGCTACACCTTC.

The chain couples TRBV11-2 to TRBJ2-1; TRBD2 matches at 8 bases. The trim removed 3 bases at V and 6 bases at J, leaving 7 bases unmatched. The CDR3 runs to 15 residues. Germline loops: CDR1 SGHAT, CDR2 FQNNGV. The CDR3 sequence is CASSLAGLASNEQFF. In nucleotides, the CDR3 is TGTGCCAGCAGCTTGGCCGGACTAGCCTCCAATGAGCAGTTCTTC.

This clonotype came up many times. The rearrangement links TRBV5-1 to TRBJ2-1; tentative D call: TRBD1 (7 bases). V lost 3 bases to trimming and J lost 8 bases, with 18 bases between them. The CDR3 has 15 amino acids. From germline, CDR1 is SGHRS and CDR2 YFSETQ. The CDR3 DNA reads as TGCGCCAGCAGCTCGGGCGGGGACAGAGGCCATGAGCAGTTCTTC. Residues: CASSSGGDRGHEQFF.

J is TRBJ2-3 and V is TRBV7-9, with 8 bases that match TRBD2. CDR1 is SEHNR and CDR2 is FQNEAQ in the germline V gene (reference sequence). The CDR3 spans 16 residues. With 6 bases clipped from V and 6 bases from J, the junction kept 14 bases outside the gene matches. The DNA for the CDR3 is TGTGCCAGCAGGCTAGGCTCGGGGGGGGCCTTGGATACGCAGTATTTT. This translates into CASRLGSGGALDTQYF.

V and J are TRBV4-1 and TRBJ2-1; either TRBD1 or TRBD2 may fit D (6 bases each). Trimming cost V 2 bases and J 5 bases, with 16 bases left between them. Germline CDR1 is MGHRA and CDR2 is YSYEKL. This CDR3 is 16 amino acids long. CDR3 sequence: CASSQPSGARDNEQFF. CDR3 nucleotides: TGCGCCAGCAGCCAACCCTCGGGGGCGAGGGACAATGAGCAGTTCTTC.

This clonotype was seen many times. This chain links TRBV2 with TRBJ1-4; 9 nucleotides line up with TRBD1. The V and J ends lost 5 bases and 7 bases, in that order; junction bases with no gene match: 2. Germline-derived CDR1 and CDR2 are SNHLY and FYNNEI. The CDR3 covers 13 residues. CDR3 DNA sequence: TGTGCCAGCAGTTGGACAGGGGTTGAAAAACTGTTTTTT. This codes for CASSWTGVEKLFF.

This clonotype showed up many times. This chain links TRBV28 with TRBJ1-5; tentative D call: TRBD1 (5 bases). There are 17 residues in the CDR3. Germline values: CDR1 MDHEN, CDR2 SYDVKM. Trimming shortened V by 3 bases and J by 8 bases, and 23 bases separated the two germline ends. Here the CDR3 reads CASSFVLLRGAGEPQHF. DNA of the CDR3: TGTGCCAGCAGTTTCGTCCTTCTTAGGGGAGCGGGGGAGCCCCAGCATTTT.

This clonotype was recorded at least ten times. The J gene is TRBJ2-5, the V gene TRBV7-2; 7 nucleotides match TRBD1. In germline, CDR1 is SGHTA, CDR2 FQGNSA. This CDR3 is 13 amino acids long. The trim removed 4 bases at V and 5 bases at J, leaving 4 bases unmatched. The CDR3 sequence is CASSYDRDETQYF. Here the CDR3 DNA reads TGTGCCAGCAGCTACGACAGGGATGAGACCCAGTACTTC.

The rearrangement joins TRBV10-3 to TRBJ2-4, with 9 positions matching TRBD1. The CDR3 length is 14 residues. The germline V gene encodes CDR1 ENHRY and CDR2 SYGVKD. V lost 5 bases and J lost 4; bases outside the gene matches: 3. CDR3 region: CAISRDRAKNIQYF. CDR3 coding DNA: TGTGCCATCAGTAGGGACAGGGCAAAAAACATTCAGTACTTC.

CDR3 loop: CASSDRPNRDTQYF. In nucleotides, the CDR3 is TGTGCCAGCAGTGATCGGCCAAACAGAGATACGCAGTATTTT. V usage is TRBV6-4 and J usage is TRBJ2-3, with no clear D. Germline-derived CDR1 and CDR2 are MRHNA and SNTAGT. The CDR3 is 14 residues long. The V end lost 3 bases, the J end lost 5 bases, and 12 bases lay between the germline ends.

This clonotype was seen repeatedly, ten times or more. This rearrangement joins TRBV3-1 to TRBJ1-5; 9 bases map to TRBD1. J gave up 5 bases and V 5 bases, and 4 bases lay outside the gene matches. This CDR3 contains 14 residues. The germline V gene encodes CDR1 LGHDT and CDR2 YNNKEL (reference sequence). CDR3 in amino acids: CASSTGTGYQPQHF. CDR3 DNA sequence: TGTGCCAGCAGCACAGGGACAGGGTATCAGCCCCAGCATTTT.

Regarding this clonotype: This probably arose from a read error, given a far larger clone one base away. The rearrangement links TRBV7-9 to TRBJ2-1; TRBD1 matches at 7 bases. This CDR3 spans 17 amino acids. Trimming took 6 bases from V and 5 from J; bases not matched to a gene: 16. Germline assignment: CDR1 SEHNR and CDR2 FQNEAQ (reference sequence). CDR3 nucleotides: TGTGCCAGCAGGAGATACAGGGGCGGTCGGGACCACAATGAGCAGTTCTTC. It is translated as CASRRYRGGRDHNEQFF.

This clonotype was counted at least ten times. The rearrangement links TRBV11-2 to TRBJ1-6; D unresolved. Germline V gives CDR1 SGHAT, CDR2 FQNNGV. The CDR3 has 13 amino acids. Deletions cut 0 bases from V and 10 bases from J, with 7 bases between. As DNA, the CDR3 is TGTGCCAGCAGCTTAGAATCGTGGTCACCCCTCCACTTT. This translates into CASSLESWSPLHF.

This clonotype was picked up a small number of times. The genes are TRBV19 and TRBJ2-5, with D possibly called TRBD1 or TRBD2 (5 bases each). Germline CDR1 LNHDA, CDR2 SQIVND (reference sequence). The germline V and J ends were trimmed by 5 bases and 5 bases, with 18 bases remaining between them. CDR3 length: 15 residues. In DNA form, the CDR3 reads TGTGCCAGTAGTCCTCGCGTGGGACCCTGGGAGACCCAGTACTTC. Protein sequence: CASSPRVGPWETQYF.

This sequence joins TRBV19 and TRBJ1-1; D is unresolved. Germline loops: CDR1 LNHDA, CDR2 SQIVND (reference sequence). The CDR3 runs 13 residues. Trimming took off 6 bases at V and 0 bases at J, with 8 bases between the two ends. The CDR3 loop is CASRLTVNTEAFF. The CDR3 nucleotides are TGTGCCAGTAGACTTACGGTGAACACTGAAGCTTTCTTT.

This rearrangement joins TRBV5-1 to TRBJ1-1, with TRBD1 matching over 8 bases. Looked up from germline, CDR1 is SGHRS and CDR2 is YFSETQ. This CDR3 region has 16 residues. Trimming at V came to 4 bases and at J to 0 bases, leaving 8 bases not matched to a gene. The CDR3 sequence is CASSLDRVGLNTEAFF. CDR3 sequence (DNA): TGCGCCAGCAGCCTGGACAGGGTGGGACTGAACACTGAAGCTTTCTTT.

There are a few counts of this clonotype. V usage is TRBV19 and J usage is TRBJ1-2; 7 positions agree with TRBD1. This CDR3 spans 14 amino acids. Germline V CDR1 and CDR2: LNHDA, SQIVND (reference sequence). Trimming removed 5 bases from V and 4 bases from J; junction bases left unmatched: 7. CDR3 sequence: CASSEDRRTYGYTF. Written as DNA, the CDR3 is TGTGCCAGTAGTGAGGACAGGCGCACCTATGGCTACACCTTC. Full variable domain (rest looked up from reference TRBV19 and TRBJ1-2): DGGITQSPKYLFRKEGQNVTLSCEQNLNHDAMYWYRQDPGQGLRLIYYSQIVNDFQKGDIAEGYSVSREKKESFPLTVTSAQKNPTAFYLCASSEDRRTYGYTFGSGTRLTVV.

This clonotype was counted only a few times. The V call is TRBV5-4, the J call TRBJ2-3, with 7 positions matching TRBD1. Looked up from germline, CDR1 is SGHNT and CDR2 is YYREEE (reference sequence). The junction had 7 bases not matched to a gene; V was cut back by 4 bases and J by 2 bases. CDR3 size: 15 residues. The CDR3 region has the DNA TGTGCCAGCAGCGGGGGACAGACTTACACAGATACGCAGTATTTT. This gives the protein CASSGGQTYTDTQYF.

This chain links TRBV4-1 with TRBJ1-5; the D gene is possibly TRBD1 (5 bases). Germline CDR1 MGHRA, CDR2 YSYEKL. The V end was cut by 0 bases, the J end by 3 bases, with 15 bases between. The CDR3 spans 17 residues. Here the CDR3 reads CASSQDTRGRANQPQHF. The CDR3 DNA follows: TGCGCCAGCAGCCAAGATACTCGGGGCAGGGCCAATCAGCCCCAGCATTTT.

This clonotype has at least ten counts. CDR3 amino acids: CASSSHSQGANTGELFF. The DNA of the CDR3 is TGTGCCAGCAGTTCGCACTCACAGGGGGCGAACACCGGGGAGCTGTTTTTT. The chain recombines TRBV27 with TRBJ2-2, with 8 bases matching TRBD1. The V and J ends lost 4 bases and 0 bases, in that order; junction bases with no gene match: 7. The CDR3 extends over 17 amino acids. From germline, CDR1 is MNHEY and CDR2 SMNVEV (reference sequence).

As concerns this clonotype: A read error may be the cause here, since a much bigger clone is one base away. Given the absence of the conserved phenylalanine or tryptophan at the CDR3 end, a read error is likely. The chain couples TRBV12-3 or TRBV12-4 to TRBJ2-7, with 9 bases fitting TRBD2. The CDR3 length is 15 residues. V trimming: 6 bases; J trimming: 2 bases; junction bases outside the gene matches: 8. The DNA for the CDR3 is TGTGCCAGCAGCCGGAAGGGACTAGCTCCCTACGAGCAGTACCTC. Its protein product is CASSRKGLAPYEQYL.

V gene TRBV2 combines with J gene TRBJ1-5; a possible D gene is TRBD1 (6 bases). The CDR3 length is 14 residues. The ends were cut back, 5 bases at V and 7 bases at J, with 15 bases in the middle. CDR1 and CDR2 from the germline V gene are SNHLY and FYNNEI. CDR3 DNA sequence: TGTGCCAGCAGTCAGGACTCTGGGGGCCAGCCCCAGCATTTT. Translation gives CASSQDSGGQPQHF.

This clonotype appeared many times. One end of the junction varies from germline; a read error may be responsible. The chain has TRBV5-6 and TRBJ2-5; TRBD2 is a possible D gene (6 bases). CDR3 length: 13 amino acids. Germline CDR1 SGHDT, CDR2 YYEEEE. As DNA, the CDR3 is TGTGCCAGCAGCACTCCCCCACGGGAGAGCCAGTACTTC. Its protein product is CASSTPPRESQYF.